Below, one T cell receptor beta chain is given with its context. Antigen: not known. Trimming stripped 1 base from V and 3 bases from J, with 9 bases between. Looked up from germline, CDR1 is MGHDK and CDR2 is SYGVNS. CDR3 length equals 15 residues. These data belong to a study of T cell clonotyping in hematopoietic cell transplantation. Study outcomes and limitations: After transplant, recipient diversity fell while pathologically expanded clonotypes grew through day 180. Broader posttransplant TCR repertoire diversity was predicted by graft donor and pretransplant recipient Inverse Simpson Index values. Few recipient clonotypes overlapped donors; over 95% were de novo at given depth.

Regarding time point: recipient sample about 28 days before transplant, after cytoreduction. Profiled with immunoSEQ multiplex PCR; TCRdb holds only in-frame clones, not every one. The sample lists around 24,000 clones; approximately 80% were seen once. The chain is built from TRBV25-1 and TRBJ1-4; D is unresolved. The source of this sequence is an older woman with acute myeloid leukemia. Some clones in this sample may be carry-over from other donors' samples. Here the sequenced sample was peripheral blood mononuclear cells, taken before stem cell transplant. The chain's CDR3 is CASSEFGGPNEKLFF. The CDR3 nucleotides read TGTGCCAGCAGTGAATTTGGTGGACCTAATGAAAAACTGTTTTTT.